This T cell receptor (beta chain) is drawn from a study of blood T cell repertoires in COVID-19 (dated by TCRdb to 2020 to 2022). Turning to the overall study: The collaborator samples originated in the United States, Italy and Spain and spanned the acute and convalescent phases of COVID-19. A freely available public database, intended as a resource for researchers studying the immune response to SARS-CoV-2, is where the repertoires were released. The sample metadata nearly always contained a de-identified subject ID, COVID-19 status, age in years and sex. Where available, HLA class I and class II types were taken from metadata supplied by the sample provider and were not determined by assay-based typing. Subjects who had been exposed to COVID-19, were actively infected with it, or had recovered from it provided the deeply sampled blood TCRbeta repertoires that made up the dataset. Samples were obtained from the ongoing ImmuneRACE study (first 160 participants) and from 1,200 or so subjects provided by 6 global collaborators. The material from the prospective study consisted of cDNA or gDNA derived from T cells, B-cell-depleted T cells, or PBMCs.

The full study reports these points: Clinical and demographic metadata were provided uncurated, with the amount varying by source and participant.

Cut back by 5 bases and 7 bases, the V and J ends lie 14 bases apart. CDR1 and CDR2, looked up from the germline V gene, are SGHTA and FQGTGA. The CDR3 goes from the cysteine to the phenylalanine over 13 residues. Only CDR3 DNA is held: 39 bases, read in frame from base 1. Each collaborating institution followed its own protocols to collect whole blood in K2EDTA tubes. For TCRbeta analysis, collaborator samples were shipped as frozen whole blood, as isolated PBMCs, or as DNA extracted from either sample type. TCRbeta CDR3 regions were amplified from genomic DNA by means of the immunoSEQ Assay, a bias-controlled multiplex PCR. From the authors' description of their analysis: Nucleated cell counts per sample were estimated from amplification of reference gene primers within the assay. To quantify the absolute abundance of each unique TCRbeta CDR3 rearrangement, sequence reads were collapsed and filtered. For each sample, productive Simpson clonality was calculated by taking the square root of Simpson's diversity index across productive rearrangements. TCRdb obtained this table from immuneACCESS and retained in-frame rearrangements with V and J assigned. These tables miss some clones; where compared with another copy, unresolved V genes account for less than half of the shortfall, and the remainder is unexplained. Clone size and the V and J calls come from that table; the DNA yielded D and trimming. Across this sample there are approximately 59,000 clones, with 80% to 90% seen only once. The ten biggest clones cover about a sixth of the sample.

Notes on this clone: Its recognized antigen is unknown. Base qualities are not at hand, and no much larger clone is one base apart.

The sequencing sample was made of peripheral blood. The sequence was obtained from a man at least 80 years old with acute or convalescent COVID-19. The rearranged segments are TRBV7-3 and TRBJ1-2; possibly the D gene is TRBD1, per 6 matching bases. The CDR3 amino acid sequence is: CASSLRQDGGYTF. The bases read TGTGCCAGCAGCCTAAGACAGGACGGTGGCTACACCTTC.